A selection of T cell receptor beta chains follows, all from one sample in a study of T cell responses to AZD1222 COVID-19 vaccine. TCRdb keeps only in-frame clones here, not all; method: immunoSEQ multiplex PCR. This repertoire shows around 150,000 clones, 92% found once; its top ten account for approximately 3.4%. This specimen was peripheral blood, taken 28 days after the second AZD1222 dose. The receptor set was obtained from an adult who received the AZD1222 COVID-19 vaccine. CDR3s include the opening cysteine and the closing phenylalanine or tryptophan. The order of the fields is clone size, J gene, V gene, CDR3 length, D gene, CDR3 protein, CDR3 DNA. A D gene is named only where the DNA matches it firmly. Rows may omit the clone size; those that give it use once, few, many or a size class.

abundance: -
j_gene: TRBJ2-1
v_gene: TRBV19
len: 16
d_gene: TRBD2
CDR3aa: CASSVIAGTPPNEQFF
CDR3nt: TGTGCCAGTAGTGTCATAGCGGGAACCCCCCCTAATGAGCAGTTCTTC

abundance: -
j_gene: TRBJ1-1
v_gene: TRBV11-2
len: 15
d_gene: -
CDR3aa: CASSFSTWGSTEAFF
CDR3nt: TGTGCCAGCAGCTTTTCAACCTGGGGGAGCACTGAAGCTTTCTTT

abundance: -
j_gene: TRBJ1-4
v_gene: TRBV5-6
len: 13
d_gene: -
CDR3aa: CASSLHRVEKLFF
CDR3nt: TGTGCCAGCAGCCTGCACAGGGTTGAAAAACTGTTTTTT

abundance: once
j_gene: TRBJ2-1
v_gene: TRBV11-2
len: 13
d_gene: -
CDR3aa: CASSPAEGTRQFF
CDR3nt: TGTGCCAGCAGCCCGGCTGAGGGGACCAGACAGTTCTTC

abundance: -
j_gene: TRBJ1-5
v_gene: TRBV9
len: 12
d_gene: -
CDR3aa: CASSRAGQPQHF
CDR3nt: TGTGCCAGCAGCAGGGCGGGTCAGCCCCAGCATTTT

abundance: -
j_gene: TRBJ1-2
v_gene: TRBV5-4
len: 15
d_gene: -
CDR3aa: CASSLAAEPIYGYTF
CDR3nt: TGTGCCAGCAGCTTGGCCGCGGAGCCGATCTATGGCTACACCTTC

abundance: -
j_gene: TRBJ2-3
v_gene: TRBV7-2
len: 16
d_gene: -
CDR3aa: CASIQGAGTLTDTQYF
CDR3nt: TGTGCCAGCATCCAAGGGGCGGGGACGTTGACAGATACGCAGTATTTT

abundance: -
j_gene: TRBJ1-2
v_gene: TRBV28
len: 11
d_gene: -
CDR3aa: CASSLDYGYTF
CDR3nt: TGTGCCAGCAGTTTGGATTATGGCTACACCTTC

abundance: -
j_gene: TRBJ1-1
v_gene: TRBV7-9
len: 15
d_gene: -
CDR3aa: CASSLVGQGNTEAFF
CDR3nt: TGTGCCAGCAGCTTAGTCGGACAAGGGAACACTGAAGCTTTCTTT

abundance: -
j_gene: TRBJ2-3
v_gene: TRBV24-1
len: 15
d_gene: -
CDR3aa: CATSGSQLITDTQYF
CDR3nt: TGTGCCACCAGTGGTTCTCAGTTGATCACAGATACGCAGTATTTT

abundance: -
j_gene: TRBJ2-7
v_gene: TRBV18
len: 16
d_gene: TRBD1
CDR3aa: CASSLSGQSLSYEQYF
CDR3nt: TGTGCCAGCTCACTTTCGGGACAGTCCCTGTCCTACGAGCAGTACTTC

abundance: -
j_gene: TRBJ1-2
v_gene: TRBV6-1
len: 14
d_gene: -
CDR3aa: CASSEIWSGIGYTF
CDR3nt: TGTGCCAGCAGTGAAATCTGGTCAGGGATCGGCTACACCTTC

abundance: -
j_gene: TRBJ2-3
v_gene: TRBV11-2
len: 16
d_gene: -
CDR3aa: CASSLGAGLGTDTQYF
CDR3nt: TGTGCCAGCAGCTTAGGGGCCGGGCTAGGGACAGATACGCAGTATTTT

abundance: once
j_gene: TRBJ1-6
v_gene: TRBV19
len: 12
d_gene: -
CDR3aa: CASRHRDSPLHF
CDR3nt: TGTGCCAGTAGACACAGGGATTCACCCCTCCACTTT

abundance: few
j_gene: TRBJ2-3
v_gene: TRBV29-1
len: 15
d_gene: TRBD2
CDR3aa: CSVQPLAGPSDTQYF
CDR3nt: TGCAGCGTTCAACCTTTAGCGGGCCCGTCAGATACGCAGTATTTT

abundance: -
j_gene: TRBJ2-1
v_gene: TRBV5-1
len: 15
d_gene: TRBD2
CDR3aa: CASSLLAGVNNEQFF
CDR3nt: TGCGCCAGCAGCCTCCTAGCGGGAGTTAACAATGAGCAGTTCTTC

abundance: -
j_gene: TRBJ2-2
v_gene: TRBV25-1
len: 16
d_gene: -
CDR3aa: CASSEFGTGNTGELFF
CDR3nt: TGTGCCAGCAGTGAATTCGGGACGGGGAACACCGGGGAGCTGTTTTTT

abundance: -
j_gene: TRBJ2-1
v_gene: TRBV7-9
len: 15
d_gene: TRBD2
CDR3aa: CASSIQAGGPGEQFF
CDR3nt: TGTGCCAGCAGCATCCAAGCGGGAGGGCCGGGTGAGCAGTTCTTC

abundance: -
j_gene: TRBJ1-2
v_gene: TRBV24-1
len: 12
d_gene: -
CDR3aa: CATSGEGYGYTF
CDR3nt: TGTGCCACCAGTGGCGAGGGCTATGGCTACACCTTC

abundance: -
j_gene: TRBJ1-5
v_gene: TRBV3-1/TRBV3-2
len: 13
d_gene: -
CDR3aa: CASSQDPGRPQHF
CDR3nt: TGTGCCAGCAGCCAAGATCCTGGTCGGCCCCAGCATTTT

abundance: -
j_gene: TRBJ1-3
v_gene: TRBV10-1
len: 16
d_gene: -
CDR3aa: CASSESALNSGNTIYF
CDR3nt: TGCGCCAGCAGTGAGTCGGCACTCAACTCTGGAAACACCATATATTTT

abundance: once
j_gene: TRBJ2-7
v_gene: TRBV3-1/TRBV3-2
len: 17
d_gene: TRBD2
CDR3aa: CASSQDFGREVPYEQYF
CDR3nt: TGTGCCAGCAGCCAAGACTTTGGGAGGGAGGTCCCCTACGAGCAGTACTTC

abundance: -
j_gene: TRBJ2-1
v_gene: TRBV24-1
len: 15
d_gene: TRBD2
CDR3aa: CATEMTSGRANEQFF
CDR3nt: TGTGCCACTGAAATGACTAGCGGGAGGGCCAATGAGCAGTTCTTC

abundance: -
j_gene: TRBJ2-7
v_gene: TRBV14
len: 15
d_gene: TRBD2
CDR3aa: CASSPAAGGAYEQYF
CDR3nt: TGTGCCAGCAGCCCCGCCGCGGGGGGGGCCTACGAGCAGTACTTC

abundance: -
j_gene: TRBJ1-4
v_gene: TRBV10-1
len: 15
d_gene: -
CDR3aa: CASSPVMFANEKLFF
CDR3nt: TGCGCCAGCAGTCCCGTGATGTTCGCTAATGAAAAACTGTTTTTT

abundance: few
j_gene: TRBJ1-1
v_gene: TRBV3-1/TRBV3-2
len: 14
d_gene: -
CDR3aa: CASSSDGLNTEAFF
CDR3nt: TGTGCCAGCAGTAGCGACGGACTGAACACTGAAGCTTTCTTT

abundance: -
j_gene: TRBJ2-2
v_gene: TRBV1
len: 16
d_gene: -
CDR3aa: CTSSQDTREWGGELFF
CDR3nt: TGCACCAGCAGCCAAGATACCCGGGAGTGGGGCGGGGAGCTGTTTTTT

abundance: -
j_gene: TRBJ2-1
v_gene: TRBV7-6
len: 16
d_gene: TRBD2
CDR3aa: CASSFRLADSYNEQFF
CDR3nt: TGTGCCAGCAGCTTTCGACTAGCGGACTCCTACAATGAGCAGTTCTTC

abundance: -
j_gene: TRBJ1-1
v_gene: TRBV7-2
len: 12
d_gene: -
CDR3aa: CASSLRGGLAFF
CDR3nt: TGTGCCAGCAGCTTACGCGGGGGTTTGGCTTTCTTT

abundance: -
j_gene: TRBJ2-5
v_gene: TRBV19
len: 15
d_gene: -
CDR3aa: CASSPPDRSWETQYF
CDR3nt: TGTGCCAGTAGTCCCCCCGATAGATCCTGGGAGACCCAGTACTTC

abundance: -
j_gene: TRBJ2-2
v_gene: TRBV7-3
len: 16
d_gene: -
CDR3aa: CASSPYGRQITGELFF
CDR3nt: TGTGCCAGCAGCCCTTACGGCAGACAAATCACCGGGGAGCTGTTTTTT

abundance: once
j_gene: TRBJ1-1
v_gene: TRBV10-1
len: 13
d_gene: -
CDR3aa: CASSSAVDTEAFF
CDR3nt: TGCGCCAGCAGTTCGGCAGTCGACACTGAAGCTTTCTTT

abundance: -
j_gene: TRBJ2-1
v_gene: TRBV6-1
len: 16
d_gene: -
CDR3aa: CASSEWGTSRHNEQFF
CDR3nt: TGTGCCAGCAGTGAATGGGGGACGTCCAGACACAATGAGCAGTTCTTC

abundance: once
j_gene: TRBJ2-3
v_gene: TRBV5-1
len: 13
d_gene: TRBD2
CDR3aa: CASNPGGRESQYF
CDR3nt: TGCGCCAGCAACCCGGGGGGGCGGGAGTCGCAGTATTTT

abundance: few
j_gene: TRBJ2-2
v_gene: TRBV7-3
len: 14
d_gene: -
CDR3aa: CASSLGVRGGELFF
CDR3nt: TGTGCCAGCAGCTTAGGGGTTCGGGGCGGGGAGCTGTTTTTT

abundance: once
j_gene: TRBJ1-1
v_gene: TRBV28
len: 11
d_gene: -
CDR3aa: CASSPGLEAFF
CDR3nt: TGTGCCAGCAGCCCCGGACTTGAAGCTTTCTTT

abundance: -
j_gene: TRBJ2-1
v_gene: TRBV5-8
len: 15
d_gene: TRBD2
CDR3aa: CASSLRAGKWNEQFF
CDR3nt: TGTGCCAGCAGCTTGCGAGCGGGGAAGTGGAATGAGCAGTTCTTC

abundance: -
j_gene: TRBJ2-3
v_gene: TRBV19
len: 15
d_gene: -
CDR3aa: CASSTRTDATDTQYF
CDR3nt: TGTGCCAGTAGTACTCGGACAGACGCCACAGATACGCAGTATTTT

abundance: once
j_gene: TRBJ1-2
v_gene: TRBV18
len: 13
d_gene: -
CDR3aa: CASSRPTEDGYTF
CDR3nt: TGTGCCAGCTCACGCCCGACGGAGGATGGCTACACCTTC

abundance: once
j_gene: TRBJ2-1
v_gene: TRBV3-1/TRBV3-2
len: 16
d_gene: TRBD2
CDR3aa: CASSLRRESSYNEQFF
CDR3nt: TGTGCCAGCAGCTTACGGCGGGAGAGCTCCTACAATGAGCAGTTCTTC

abundance: -
j_gene: TRBJ1-3
v_gene: TRBV6-5
len: 15
d_gene: -
CDR3aa: CASSYDWGSGNTIYF
CDR3nt: TGTGCCAGCAGTTACGATTGGGGGTCTGGAAACACCATATATTTT

abundance: -
j_gene: TRBJ1-2
v_gene: TRBV24-1
len: 12
d_gene: -
CDR3aa: CATSDFSYGYTF
CDR3nt: TGTGCCACCAGTGACTTCAGCTATGGCTACACCTTC

abundance: once
j_gene: TRBJ2-2
v_gene: TRBV19
len: 14
d_gene: -
CDR3aa: CASSIWAEAGELFF
CDR3nt: TGTGCCAGTAGTATATGGGCTGAGGCCGGGGAGCTGTTTTTT

abundance: -
j_gene: TRBJ1-1
v_gene: TRBV4-1
len: 17
d_gene: -
CDR3aa: CASSQDVRYRRNTEAFF
CDR3nt: TGCGCCAGCAGCCAAGATGTAAGGTACAGGAGGAACACTGAAGCTTTCTTT

abundance: -
j_gene: TRBJ2-2
v_gene: TRBV18
len: 14
d_gene: -
CDR3aa: CASSLSGRTGELFF
CDR3nt: TGTGCCAGCTCCCTCTCCGGGCGCACCGGGGAGCTGTTTTTT

abundance: -
j_gene: TRBJ2-7
v_gene: TRBV9
len: 14
d_gene: -
CDR3aa: CASSVEGFSYEQYF
CDR3nt: TGTGCCAGCAGCGTAGAAGGATTCTCCTACGAGCAGTACTTC

abundance: -
j_gene: TRBJ1-5
v_gene: TRBV19
len: 16
d_gene: -
CDR3aa: CASSTPRLTSNQPQHF
CDR3nt: TGTGCCAGTAGTACACCCCGACTGACTAGCAATCAGCCCCAGCATTTT

abundance: -
j_gene: TRBJ2-5
v_gene: TRBV9
len: 14
d_gene: -
CDR3aa: CASSVGRSRETQYF
CDR3nt: TGTGCCAGCAGCGTCGGACGGTCGCGAGAGACCCAGTACTTC

abundance: -
j_gene: TRBJ1-1
v_gene: TRBV5-4
len: 16
d_gene: TRBD1
CDR3aa: CASSLGQGLSSTEAFF
CDR3nt: TGTGCCAGCAGCCTAGGACAGGGATTGTCCAGCACTGAAGCTTTCTTT

abundance: -
j_gene: TRBJ2-6
v_gene: TRBV15
len: 17
d_gene: -
CDR3aa: CATSRDPGMLGANVLTF
CDR3nt: TGTGCCACCAGCAGAGATCCAGGGATGCTTGGGGCCAACGTCCTGACTTTC

abundance: -
j_gene: TRBJ1-2
v_gene: TRBV11-2
len: 19
d_gene: -
CDR3aa: CASSLLRTYIAPVRYGYTF
CDR3nt: TGTGCCAGCAGCTTATTACGCACTTACATAGCCCCTGTACGCTATGGCTACACCTTC

abundance: -
j_gene: TRBJ1-1
v_gene: TRBV28
len: 16
d_gene: TRBD1
CDR3aa: CASTSTWGQGFTEAFF
CDR3nt: TGTGCCAGCACCTCCACGTGGGGACAGGGGTTCACTGAAGCTTTCTTT